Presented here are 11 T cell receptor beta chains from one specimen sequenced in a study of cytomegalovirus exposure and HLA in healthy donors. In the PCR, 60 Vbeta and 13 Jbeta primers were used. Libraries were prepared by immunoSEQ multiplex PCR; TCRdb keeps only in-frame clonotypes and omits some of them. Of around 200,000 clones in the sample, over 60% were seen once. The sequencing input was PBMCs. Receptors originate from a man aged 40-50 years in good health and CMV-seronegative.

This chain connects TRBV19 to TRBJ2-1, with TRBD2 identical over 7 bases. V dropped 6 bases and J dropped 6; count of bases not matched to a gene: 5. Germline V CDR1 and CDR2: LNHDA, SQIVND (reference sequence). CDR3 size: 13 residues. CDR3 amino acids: CASRRRETNEQFF. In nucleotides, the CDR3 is TGTGCCAGTAGGCGGCGGGAGACCAATGAGCAGTTCTTC.

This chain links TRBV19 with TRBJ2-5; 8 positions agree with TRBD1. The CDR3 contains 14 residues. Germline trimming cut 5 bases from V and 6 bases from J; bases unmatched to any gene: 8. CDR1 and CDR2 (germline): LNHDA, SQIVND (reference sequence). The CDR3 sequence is CASSPGGQGKTQYF. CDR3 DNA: TGTGCCAGTAGTCCCGGAGGACAGGGAAAGACCCAGTACTTC. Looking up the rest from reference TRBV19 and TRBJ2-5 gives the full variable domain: DGGITQSPKYLFRKEGQNVTLSCEQNLNHDAMYWYRQDPGQGLRLIYYSQIVNDFQKGDIAEGYSVSREKKESFPLTVTSAQKNPTAFYLCASSPGGQGKTQYFGPGTRLLVL.

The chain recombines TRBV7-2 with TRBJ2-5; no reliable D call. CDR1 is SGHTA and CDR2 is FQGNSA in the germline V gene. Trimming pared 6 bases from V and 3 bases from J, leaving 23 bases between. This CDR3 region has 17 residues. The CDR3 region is CASSLPLMALVEETQYF. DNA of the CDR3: TGTGCCAGCAGTTTACCTTTAATGGCCCTTGTGGAAGAGACCCAGTACTTC.

The CDR3 spells CASSLQGAPYNEQFF. CDR3 DNA sequence: TGTGCCAGTAGTCTCCAGGGGGCCCCTTACAATGAGCAGTTCTTC. The chain uses TRBV19 and TRBJ2-1; 8 bases agree with TRBD1. The germline V gene encodes CDR1 LNHDA and CDR2 SQIVND (reference sequence). There are 15 residues in the CDR3. Unmatched junction bases numbered 7, after V lost 5 bases and J lost 4 bases.

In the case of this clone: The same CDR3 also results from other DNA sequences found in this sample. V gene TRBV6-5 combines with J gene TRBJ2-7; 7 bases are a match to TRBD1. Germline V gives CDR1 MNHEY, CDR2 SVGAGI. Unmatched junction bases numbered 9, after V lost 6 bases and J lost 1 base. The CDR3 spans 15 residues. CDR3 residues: CASRPVDRASYEQYF. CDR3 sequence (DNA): TGTGCCAGCAGGCCGGTTGACAGGGCTTCCTACGAGCAGTACTTC.

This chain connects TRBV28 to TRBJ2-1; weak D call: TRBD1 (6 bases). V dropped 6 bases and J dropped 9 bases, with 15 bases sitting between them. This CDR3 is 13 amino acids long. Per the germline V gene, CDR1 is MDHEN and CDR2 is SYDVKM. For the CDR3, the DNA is TGTGCCAGCAGACAACAGGGTCCCGGTGAGCAGTTCTTC. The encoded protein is CASRQQGPGEQFF.

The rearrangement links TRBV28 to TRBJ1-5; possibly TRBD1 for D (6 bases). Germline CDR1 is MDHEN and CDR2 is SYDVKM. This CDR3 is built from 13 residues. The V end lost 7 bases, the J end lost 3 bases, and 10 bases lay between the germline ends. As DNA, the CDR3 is TGTGCCAGCAAAACAGGGACCAATCAGCCCCAGCATTTT. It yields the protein CASKTGTNQPQHF. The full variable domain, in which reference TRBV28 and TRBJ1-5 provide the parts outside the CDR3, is DVKVTQSSRYLVKRTGEKVFLECVQDMDHENMFWYRQDPGLGLRLIYFSYDVKMKEKGDIPEGYSVSREKKERFSLILESASTNQTSMYLCASKTGTNQPQHFGDGTRLSIL.

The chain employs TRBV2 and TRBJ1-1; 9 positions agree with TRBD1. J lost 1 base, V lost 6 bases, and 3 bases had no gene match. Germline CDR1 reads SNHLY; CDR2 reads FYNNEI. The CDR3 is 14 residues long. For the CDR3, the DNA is TGTGCCAGCAGGACGGGACAGGGGAACACTGAAGCTTTCTTT. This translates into CASRTGQGNTEAFF.

The DNA of the CDR3 is TGTGCCAGCAGCCTCCGACTAGCGGGAGGAGCCGATAACAATGAGCAGTTCTTC. This translates into CASSLRLAGGADNNEQFF. The V and J genes are TRBV14 and TRBJ2-1; 13 bases map to TRBD2. With 4 bases clipped from V and 5 bases from J, the junction kept 11 bases outside the gene matches. From germline, CDR1 is SGHDN and CDR2 FVKESK. CDR3 length: 18 amino acids.

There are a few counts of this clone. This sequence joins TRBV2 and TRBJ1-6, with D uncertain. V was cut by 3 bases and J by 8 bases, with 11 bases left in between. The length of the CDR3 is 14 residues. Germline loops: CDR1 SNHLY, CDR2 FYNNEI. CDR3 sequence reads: CASSDAVEDSPLHF. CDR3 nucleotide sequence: TGTGCCAGCAGTGACGCAGTGGAGGATTCACCCCTCCACTTT.

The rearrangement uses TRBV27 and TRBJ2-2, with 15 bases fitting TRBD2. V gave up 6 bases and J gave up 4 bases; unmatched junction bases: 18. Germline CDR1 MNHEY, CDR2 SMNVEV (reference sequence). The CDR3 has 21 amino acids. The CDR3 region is CASSPPRTSGRAILVTGELFF. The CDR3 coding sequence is TGTGCCAGCAGCCCTCCTCGGACTAGCGGGAGGGCCATTCTTGTCACCGGGGAGCTGTTTTTT.